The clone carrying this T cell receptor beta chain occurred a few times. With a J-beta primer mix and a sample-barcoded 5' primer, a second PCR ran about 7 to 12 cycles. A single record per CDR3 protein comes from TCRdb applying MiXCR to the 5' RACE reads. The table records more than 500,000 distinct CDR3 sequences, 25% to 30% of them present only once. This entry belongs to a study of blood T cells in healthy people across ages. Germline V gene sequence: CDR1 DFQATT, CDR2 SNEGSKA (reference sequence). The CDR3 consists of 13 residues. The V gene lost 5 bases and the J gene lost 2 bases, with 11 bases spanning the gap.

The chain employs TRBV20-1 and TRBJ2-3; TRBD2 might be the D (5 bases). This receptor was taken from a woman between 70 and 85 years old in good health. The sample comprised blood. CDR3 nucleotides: TGCAGTGCTGGCGAGCGGATCACAGATACGCAGTATTTT. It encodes CSAGERITDTQYF.